The present T cell receptor (beta chain) was sequenced within a study of cytomegalovirus exposure and HLA in healthy donors. Study-level points and caveats: Sequencing had likely introduced a cluster of highly shared sequence variants as an artifact.

It was with 60 Vbeta and 13 Jbeta primers that the PCR ran. TCRdb's copy holds only in-frame clones and misses some; the assay was immunoSEQ multiplex PCR. Seen here are more than 95,000 clones, 17% observed once, and the top ten hold around 2.6%. Comments on this clone: Its cognate antigen is unknown.

Germline CDR1 and CDR2: DFQATT and SNEGSKA (reference sequence). With 5 bases removed from V and 5 bases from J, the gap between germline ends came to 6 bases. This CDR3 region has 10 residues. The chain carries TRBV20-1 and TRBJ2-5; D is perhaps TRBD1 (6 bases). Sequencing was done on a sample of PBMCs. This TCR was recovered from a female donor in good health and CMV-seropositive. CDR3 protein: CSADRETQYF. Here the CDR3 DNA reads TGCAGTGCTGACAGGGAGACCCAGTACTTC.